This T cell receptor beta chain was observed in a study of T cell repertoires in aging, cancer and after chemotherapy. Germline V gives CDR1 ENHRY, CDR2 SYGVKD. V shed 2 bases and J shed 4 bases, with 11 bases lying between them. The CDR3 totals 15 residues. Multiplex touch-down PCR with TRB-A/B primers amplified rearranged V-D-J TRB sequences. In TCRdb, the multiplex PCR reads were re-called with MiXCR into one record per CDR3 protein. The data show roughly 5,000 distinct CDR3 sequences, under 25% seen once. This clonotype qualifies as medium-sized. TCR beta rearrangements were amplified from peripheral blood genomic DNA.

This chain uses TRBV10-3 with TRBJ2-2; D perhaps matches TRBD2 (5 bases). The TCR sequence derives from a human donor in good health. The donor label of this sample is uncertain. The sequenced sample consisted of blood. CDR3 coding DNA: TGTGCCATCAGTGAGGGAGGCAGAACCACCGGGGAGCTGTTTTTT. This encodes CAISEGGRTTGELFF.